This T cell receptor (beta chain) was obtained from a study of T cell repertoires in aging, cancer and after chemotherapy. The template was genomic DNA from peripheral blood, not RNA. Germline lookup yields CDR1 SGHRS and CDR2 YFSETQ. The ends were cut back, 0 bases at V and 0 bases at J, with 7 bases in the middle. The CDR3 contains 14 residues. This clonotype was observed a few times. TRB rearrangements spanning V, D and J were amplified using mixed TRB-A/B primers. Each CDR3 protein gets one entry after TCRdb re-called the multiplex PCR reads with MiXCR. The sample holds about 6,700 distinct CDR3 sequences, approximately 22% seen once.

Sequencing was done on a sample of blood. This receptor was identified in a human donor with a blood cancer. V gene TRBV5-1 combines with J gene TRBJ2-7; D gene uncertain. The CDR3 protein is CASSLGVSSYEQYF. In DNA, the CDR3 is TGCGCCAGCAGCTTGGGCGTGAGCTCCTACGAGCAGTACTTC. Supplemented by reference TRBV5-1 and TRBJ2-7, the full variable domain reads KAGVTQTPRYLIKTRGQQVTLSCSPISGHRSVSWYQQTPGQGLQFLFEYFSETQRNKGNFPGRFSGRQFSNSRSEMNVSTLELGDSALYLCASSLGVSSYEQYFGPGTRLTVT.